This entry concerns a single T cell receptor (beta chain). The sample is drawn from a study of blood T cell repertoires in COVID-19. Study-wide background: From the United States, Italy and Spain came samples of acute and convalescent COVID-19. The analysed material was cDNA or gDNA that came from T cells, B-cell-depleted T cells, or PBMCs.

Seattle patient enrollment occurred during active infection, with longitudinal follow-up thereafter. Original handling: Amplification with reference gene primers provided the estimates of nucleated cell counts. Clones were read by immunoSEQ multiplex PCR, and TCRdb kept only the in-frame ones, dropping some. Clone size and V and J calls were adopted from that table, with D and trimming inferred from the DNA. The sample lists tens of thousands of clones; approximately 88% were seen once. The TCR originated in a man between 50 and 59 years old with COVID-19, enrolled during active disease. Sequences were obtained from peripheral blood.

CDR3 residues: CASSPQGIWQPQHF. The CDR3 nucleotides read TGTGCCAGCAGTCCGCAGGGTATATGGCAGCCCCAGCATTTT. V usage is TRBV6-2 or TRBV6-3 and J usage is TRBJ1-5; TRBD1 is a possible D gene (5 bases). Per the germline V gene, CDR1 is MNHEY and CDR2 is SVGEGT. The ends were cut back, 5 bases at V and 7 bases at J, with 15 bases in the middle. The CDR3 is 14 amino acids.